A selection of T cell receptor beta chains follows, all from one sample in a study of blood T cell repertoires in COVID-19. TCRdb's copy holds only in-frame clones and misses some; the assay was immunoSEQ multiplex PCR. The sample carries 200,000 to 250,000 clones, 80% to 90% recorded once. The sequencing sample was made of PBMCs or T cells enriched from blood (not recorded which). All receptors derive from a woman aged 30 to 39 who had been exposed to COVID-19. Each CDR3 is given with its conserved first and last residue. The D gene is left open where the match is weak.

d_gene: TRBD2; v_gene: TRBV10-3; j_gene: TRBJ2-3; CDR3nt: TGTGCCATCAGTGAGGATGGAAGAGAACTAGCGGGAGTAGATACGCAGTATTTT; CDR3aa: CAISEDGRELAGVDTQYF
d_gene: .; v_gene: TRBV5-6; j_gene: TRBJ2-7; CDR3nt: TGTGCCAGCAGCTTGAAGGCGATTGCAGGAGGTGAGCAGTACTTC; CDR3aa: CASSLKAIAGGEQYF
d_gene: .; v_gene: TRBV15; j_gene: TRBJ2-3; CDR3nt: TGTGCCACCAGCAGAGATGTCCAAGCCGATACGCAGTATTTT; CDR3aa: CATSRDVQADTQYF
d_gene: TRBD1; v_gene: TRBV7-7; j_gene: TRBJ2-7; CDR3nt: TGTGCTAGCAGCATCGGGACAGGAGATCACTACGAGCAGTACTTC; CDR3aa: CASSIGTGDHYEQYF
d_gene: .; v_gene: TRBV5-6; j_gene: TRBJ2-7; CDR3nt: TGTGCCAGCAGCTTGGTTCAATGGACTCTACCCGTCTACGAGCAGTACTTC; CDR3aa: CASSLVQWTLPVYEQYF
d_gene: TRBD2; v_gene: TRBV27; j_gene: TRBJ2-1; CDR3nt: TGTGCCAGCAGTTTTAGCGGGAGTTCCTACAATGAGCAGTTCTTC; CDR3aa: CASSFSGSSYNEQFF
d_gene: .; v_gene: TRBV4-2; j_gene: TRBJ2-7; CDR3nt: TGTGCCAGCAGCCAAGATTTACTAGTGGGCTACGAGCAGTACTTC; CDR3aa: CASSQDLLVGYEQYF
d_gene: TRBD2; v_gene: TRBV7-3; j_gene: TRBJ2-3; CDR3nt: TGTGCCAGCAGCTCGGGACTAGCGGGAGAAGATACGCAGTATTTT; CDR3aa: CASSSGLAGEDTQYF
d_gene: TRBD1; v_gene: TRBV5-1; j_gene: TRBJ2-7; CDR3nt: TGCGCCAGCAGCTGGGACAGTTTGTCCTACGAGCAGTACTTC; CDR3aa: CASSWDSLSYEQYF
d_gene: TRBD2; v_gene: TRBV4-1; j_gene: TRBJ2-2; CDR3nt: TGCGCCAGCAGCCGGGGAGCTGGACTAGCGGGAAACGGGGAGCTGTTTTTT; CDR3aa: CASSRGAGLAGNGELFF
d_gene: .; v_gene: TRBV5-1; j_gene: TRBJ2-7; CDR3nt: TGCGCCAGCAGCTTGGTGGACAGCACCTACGAGCAGTACTTC; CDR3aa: CASSLVDSTYEQYF
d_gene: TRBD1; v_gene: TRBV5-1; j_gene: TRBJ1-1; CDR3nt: TGCGCCAGCAGACCACGACAGGGGAGGACTGAAGCTTTCTTT; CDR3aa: CASRPRQGRTEAFF
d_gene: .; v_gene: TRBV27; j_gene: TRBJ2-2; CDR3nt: TGTGCCAGCACCATCCGGGGAGAAGAGGAGCTGTTTTTT; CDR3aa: CASTIRGEEELFF
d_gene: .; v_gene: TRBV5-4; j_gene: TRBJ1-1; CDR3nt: TGTGCCAGCAGCTTGGGGGGGATGCGGAGGGACACTGAAGCTTTCTTT; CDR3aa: CASSLGGMRRDTEAFF
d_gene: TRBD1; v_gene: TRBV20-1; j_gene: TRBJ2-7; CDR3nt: TGCAGTGCTAACAGGGGATACGAGCAGTACTTC; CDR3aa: CSANRGYEQYF
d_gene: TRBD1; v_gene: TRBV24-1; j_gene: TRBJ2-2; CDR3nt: TGTGCCACCAGTGACCCCGGACAGGGGGCAACCGGGGAGCTGTTTTTT; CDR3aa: CATSDPGQGATGELFF
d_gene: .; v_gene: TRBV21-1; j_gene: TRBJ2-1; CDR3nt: TGTGCCAGCAGCAAAGTTGGAAAGGTGGGGGCTATATGGGACAATGAGCAGTTCTTC; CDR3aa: CASSKVGKVGAIWDNEQFF
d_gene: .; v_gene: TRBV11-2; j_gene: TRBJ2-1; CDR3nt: TGTGCCAGCAACACCGAGAGGATTGGCAATGAGCAGTTCTTC; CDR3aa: CASNTERIGNEQFF
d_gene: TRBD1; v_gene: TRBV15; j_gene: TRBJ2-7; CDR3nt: TGTGCCACCAGCAGACCGGGACAGACCTACGAGCAGTACTTC; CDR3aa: CATSRPGQTYEQYF
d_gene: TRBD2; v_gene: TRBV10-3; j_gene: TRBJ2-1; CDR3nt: TGTGCCATCAGTGAAGTAAGCGGGAGGTACAATGAGCAGTTCTTC; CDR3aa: CAISEVSGRYNEQFF
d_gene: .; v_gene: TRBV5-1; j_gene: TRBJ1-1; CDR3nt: TGCGCCAGCAGCTTGACAGGGTTGAACACTGAAGCTTTCTTT; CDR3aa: CASSLTGLNTEAFF
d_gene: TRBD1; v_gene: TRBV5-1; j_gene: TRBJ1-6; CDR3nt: TGCGCCAGCAGCCCGCGGACAGGGAATTCACCCCTCCACTTT; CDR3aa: CASSPRTGNSPLHF
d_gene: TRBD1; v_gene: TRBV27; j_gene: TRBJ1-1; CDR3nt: TGTGCCAGCAGTTTATCGGGCCCGACAGGGCGGAACACTGAAGCTTTCTTT; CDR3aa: CASSLSGPTGRNTEAFF
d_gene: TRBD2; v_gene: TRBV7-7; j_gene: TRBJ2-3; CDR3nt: TGTGCCAGCAGCTTGGGTTCACCGGGACTAGGGAGTCTAGATACGCAGTATTTT; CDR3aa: CASSLGSPGLGSLDTQYF
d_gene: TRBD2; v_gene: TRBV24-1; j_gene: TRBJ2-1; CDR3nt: TGTGCCACCAGTGACTACGGGACTAGCGATGAGCAGTTCTTC; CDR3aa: CATSDYGTSDEQFF
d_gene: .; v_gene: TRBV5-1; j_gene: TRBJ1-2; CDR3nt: TGCGCCAGCAGCTACAGAGATGCTAACTATGGCTACACCTTC; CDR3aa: CASSYRDANYGYTF